This T cell receptor beta chain emerged from a study of beta chain features in type 1 diabetes. Findings and limits, study-wide: People with Type 1 diabetes carried modestly yet significantly shorter TCRB CDR3s in all four CD4+ subsets. Patients with type 1 diabetes showed fewer VDJ junction insertions and more deletions. Patients' naive, central memory and regulatory TCRB repertoires appeared more alike than those of healthy donors.

The entirety of the isolated RNA underwent reverse transcription, so expressed TCRB transcripts were sequenced. Assay: immunoSEQ multiplex PCR; the TCRdb copy retains only in-frame clones and omits some. The sample has a few hundred thousand clones, roughly a tenth seen once. With respect to this clone: Its antigen is currently unknown.

CDR1 and CDR2 (germline): SQVTM, ANQGSEA. Germline trimming cut 6 bases from V and 4 bases from J; bases unmatched to any gene: 6. CDR3 length: 13 residues. Approximately 110 mL of blood, on average, came from one heparinised draw per donor. This TCR derives from a man under 40 with type 1 diabetes. The sequenced material came from naive CD4+ T cells from blood. The J gene is TRBJ1-2, the V gene TRBV29-1; 9 positions agree with TRBD1. DNA of the CDR3: TGCAGCGTGGGGACAGGGAGATCCTATGGCTACACCTTC. Protein sequence: CSVGTGRSYGYTF.